This T cell receptor beta chain was profiled in a study of blood T cell repertoires in COVID-19. Sequencing used immunoSEQ multiplex PCR; TCRdb keeps in-frame clones, though not all of them. The sample holds a few hundred thousand clones, more than 70% seen once. The CDR3 sequence is 13 residues long. This TCR derives from a woman in her forties or fifties with acute or convalescent COVID-19. Sequenced material: peripheral blood. The J gene is TRBJ2-1, the V gene TRBV21-1; the table's D call of TRBD2 was not tested on the DNA. TRBV21-1 constitutes a pseudogene. This CDR3 is CASSKWGGRAQFF. The CDR3 DNA reads TGTGCCAGCAGCAAATGGGGCGGGAGGGCCCAGTTCTTC.